This T cell receptor (beta chain) stems from a study of cytomegalovirus exposure and HLA in healthy donors. Trimming pared 4 bases from V and 7 bases from J, leaving 14 bases between. The CDR3 has 13 amino acids. CDR1 is SNHLY and CDR2 is FYNNEI in the germline V gene. The PCR ran on 60 Vbeta and 13 Jbeta primers. Profiling relied on immunoSEQ multiplex PCR, and the TCRdb table lists in-frame clones only, not all of them. The sample holds roughly 80,000 clones, about 70% seen once. This clone was detected once. Sequencing was done on a sample of PBMCs. This TCR came from a male donor in good health and CMV-seropositive. The chain is built from TRBV2 and TRBJ2-7, with a possible D match to TRBD1 (6 bases). For the CDR3, the DNA is TGTGCCAGCAGTGGCGGACAGTACGAAGAGCAGTACTTC. This encodes CASSGGQYEEQYF. The full variable domain, completed using reference TRBV2 and TRBJ2-7, is EPEVTQTPSHQVTQMGQEVILRCVPISNHLYFYWYRQILGQKVEFLVSFYNNEISEKSEIFDDQFSVERPDGSNFTLKIRSTKLEDSAMYFCASSGGQYEEQYFGPGTRLTVT.